The clone carrying this TCR beta chain has only a few counts. What it recognizes is unknown. The data stem from a study of T-cell memory formation after mild COVID-19. Amplification by 5'RACE using constant-segment primers produced TCR alpha and TCR beta cDNA libraries that carried sample barcodes and UMIs. TCRdb itself ran the 5' RACE reads through MiXCR, one entry per CDR3 protein. The repertoire includes more than 400,000 distinct CDR3 sequences, 18% of them detected once, and roughly an eighth sits in the top ten. The CDR3 extends over 13 amino acids. V lost 3 bases, J lost 5 bases, and 8 bases lay in between. In germline, CDR1 is LNHNV, CDR2 YYDKDF (reference sequence). Broader study findings: Among contracting clones, CD4+ were mainly CM/EM and CD8+ enriched in EMRA.

The sample taken for sequencing was PBMCs or a T cell subset sorted from them (not recorded which). This receptor was taken from an adult woman who had mild COVID-19 (a few samples of this study predate the infection). Cell type and time point are not known. The rearrangement uses TRBV15 and TRBJ2-1, with no clear D. The CDR3 is CATSSRANNEQFF. Written as DNA, the CDR3 is TGTGCCACCAGCAGCCGGGCTAACAATGAGCAGTTCTTC.